The present T cell receptor beta chain was sequenced within a study of metastatic and nonmetastatic thyroid tumors. MiXCR re-clonotyped the PCR reads for TCRdb. The repertoire includes fewer than 35,000 clones, 15% of them detected once, and around 20% sits in the top ten. Every patient underwent thyroid surgery untreated. Trimming shortened V by 0 bases and J by 2 bases, and 15 bases separated the two germline ends. The CDR3 is 16 residues long. Germline loops: CDR1 DFQATT, CDR2 SNEGSKA (reference sequence). Study-level points and caveats: It was reportedly found that TCR beta diversity was significantly higher in malignant thyroid tumors than in benign nodules, a difference seen in both blood and tumor samples.

This clone was counted at least ten times. The antigen is not known. The sequencing input was blood. This receptor was obtained from a male donor with papillary thyroid cancer or a benign thyroid nodule (not recorded which). Some clones in this sample may be carry-over from other donors' samples. This rearrangement joins TRBV20-1 to TRBJ2-3; D assignment may be TRBD1 or TRBD2 (5 bases each). The CDR3 DNA sequence: TGCAGTGCTAGAGATCTAAGGGACCTAAACACAGATACGCAGTATTTT. It is translated as CSARDLRDLNTDTQYF.